The present T cell receptor beta chain was sequenced within a study of tumor-infiltrating lymphocytes in primary liver carcinoma. The investigators made TCR beta cDNA from around 540 ng total RNA, using a constant-region primer. Three nested multiplex PCR rounds, a slightly modified ARM-PCR, produced the libraries for TCR beta. TRBV1-TRBV30 forward primers paired with a C-beta reverse primer drove the first two PCR rounds, approximately 11 cycles each. Via MiXCR, TCRdb re-called the multiplex PCR reads, giving one row per CDR3 protein. The profile shows just over 300,000 distinct CDR3 sequences, nearly 60% of them singletons. Trimming took off 7 bases at V and 10 bases at J, with 17 bases between the two ends. Germline V gives CDR1 MNHNS, CDR2 SASEGT. CDR3 size: 14 residues. Unsorted whole blood served as the source of blood RNA, and germline DNA was extracted as well.

This chain uses TRBV6-1 with TRBJ1-6; D may be TRBD1 (5 bases). This sequence originates from a woman aged 30 to 39 with primary liver carcinoma and hepatitis B virus infection. Sequencing used peripheral blood. The CDR3, as DNA: TGTGCCAGCAATCCCCGGTTCGGGGGATCACCCCTCCACTTT. Amino acids: CASNPRFGGSPLHF.